This passage covers 15 T cell receptor beta chains from one sample sequenced in a study of identical twins. TCRdb ran MiXCR on the 5' RACE reads and lists one entry per CDR3 protein. The sample has about 430,000 distinct CDR3 sequences; about 18% are singletons. Sequences were obtained from naive T cells sorted from blood. These receptors originate from a man between 50 and 59 years old in good health.

This clonotype has more than one count but fewer than ten. The J gene is TRBJ1-2, the V gene TRBV12-3 or TRBV12-4; D is perhaps TRBD1 (5 bases). The V and J ends lost 1 base and 5 bases respectively, with 17 bases between them. This CDR3 region has 16 residues. CDR3 loop: CASSLDTGRAGYGYTF. CDR3 in DNA: TGTGCCAGCAGTTTAGATACTGGCAGGGCAGGATATGGCTACACCTTC.

The V gene is TRBV29-1, the J gene TRBJ2-1, with 7 nucleotides matching TRBD2. From germline, CDR1 is SQVTM and CDR2 ANQGSEA. The CDR3 totals 16 residues. V gave up 1 base and J gave up 2 bases; unmatched junction bases: 8. CDR3 sequence reads: CSVEATGLAAYNEQFF. The DNA of the CDR3 is TGCAGCGTTGAAGCCACGGGGCTAGCGGCCTACAATGAGCAGTTCTTC.

This clonotype was counted many times. The V and J genes are TRBV7-9 and TRBJ1-1; D unresolved. This CDR3 has 13 residues. V gave up 3 bases and J gave up 1 base, with 6 bases separating them. Germline assignment: CDR1 SEHNR and CDR2 FQNEAQ (reference sequence). The CDR3 bases are TGTGCCAGCAGCTTTCCAGGGAACACTGAAGCTTTCTTT. Protein: CASSFPGNTEAFF.

This clonotype was counted many times. This chain joins TRBV7-8 and TRBJ2-5; 8 positions match TRBD2. Germline-derived CDR1 and CDR2 are SGHVS and FQNEAQ. The CDR3 covers 15 residues. V lost 7 bases and J lost 2; bases outside the gene matches: 9. The CDR3 nucleotides read TGTGCCAGCACGAGTTTAGCGGGGAATCAAGAGACCCAGTACTTC. Protein: CASTSLAGNQETQYF.

The V call is TRBV7-2, the J call TRBJ1-1; D remains ambiguous. The CDR3 is made up of 13 amino acids. Trimming stripped 1 base from V and 6 bases from J, with 9 bases between. Germline values: CDR1 SGHTA, CDR2 FQGNSA. The CDR3 region is CASSLGLVPEAFF. The CDR3 nucleotides are TGTGCCAGCAGCTTAGGACTGGTACCTGAAGCTTTCTTT.

The J gene is TRBJ2-2, the V gene TRBV12-3 or TRBV12-4, with D uncertain. The germline V and J ends were trimmed by 4 bases and 2 bases, with 11 bases remaining between them. The CDR3 sequence is 15 residues long. The CDR3 sequence: CASSSPDANTGELFF. The CDR3 DNA reads as TGTGCCAGCAGTTCCCCGGACGCAAACACCGGGGAGCTGTTTTTT.

Only a few counts were recorded for this clonotype. The chain links TRBV12-3 or TRBV12-4 to TRBJ2-1; 7 nucleotides agree with TRBD1. With 6 bases clipped from V and 2 bases from J, the junction kept 7 bases outside the gene matches. The CDR3 covers 15 residues. CDR3 protein: CASSSRGGAYNEQFF. The CDR3 nucleotides are TGTGCCAGCAGCTCCCGAGGGGGCGCCTACAATGAGCAGTTCTTC.

This chain links TRBV6-5 with TRBJ1-1, with TRBD1 matching 8 bases. This CDR3 is 14 amino acids long. With V trimmed by 2 bases and J by 6 bases, 5 bases remained unmatched. Germline V gene lookup returns CDR1 MNHEY and CDR2 SVGAGI. The CDR3 here is CASSYHDRGSEAFF. The CDR3 DNA is TGTGCCAGCAGTTACCATGACAGGGGATCTGAAGCTTTCTTT.

This clonotype appeared a single time. The V gene is TRBV2, the J gene TRBJ2-5, with D perhaps matching TRBD1 (6 bases). The CDR3 is made up of 15 amino acids. V lost 6 bases and J lost 5, with 19 bases in between. The germline V gene encodes CDR1 SNHLY and CDR2 FYNNEI. The CDR3 sequence: CASSEQGAWTETQYF. Written as DNA, the CDR3 is TGTGCCAGCAGCGAACAGGGAGCGTGGACGGAGACCCAGTACTTC.

This clonotype was counted at least ten times. This chain connects TRBV6-1 to TRBJ2-2; the match to TRBD2 covers 8 bases. J gave up 3 bases and V 6 bases, and 6 bases lay outside the gene matches. The CDR3 runs 15 residues. Germline V gene lookup returns CDR1 MNHNS and CDR2 SASEGT. CDR3 protein: CASRTTSGYTGELFF. DNA of the CDR3: TGTGCCAGCAGAACTACTAGCGGATACACCGGGGAGCTGTTTTTT.

This clonotype was recorded at least ten times. At one end, the junction sequence differs from germline, possibly due to a read error. V is TRBV29-1 and J is TRBJ1-2; tentative D call: TRBD1 (5 bases). CDR1 is SQVTM and CDR2 is ANQGSEA in the germline V gene. This CDR3 comprises 8 residues. The CDR3 bases are TGCAGCGTTGATGGGACCGACTTC. The encoded protein is CSVDGTDF.

This clonotype was picked up a small number of times. The chain uses TRBV12-3 or TRBV12-4 and TRBJ2-5; possible D gene TRBD2, 5 bases. The CDR3 runs 14 residues. V was clipped by 3 bases and J by 2 bases, with 10 bases between them. The CDR3 coding sequence is TGTGCCAGCAGTTTTACGGGGATACAAGAGACCCAGTACTTC. Translation: CASSFTGIQETQYF.

This clonotype came up a few times. This chain connects TRBV29-1 to TRBJ2-2; 7 bases fit TRBD2. The CDR3 has 14 amino acids. Germline V gives CDR1 SQVTM, CDR2 ANQGSEA. The J segment lost 4 bases and the V segment lost 6 bases, leaving 8 bases of the junction unmatched. The DNA of the CDR3 is TGCAGCGTACCCGCGGGAGTGATCACCGGGGAGCTGTTTTTT. Its translation is CSVPAGVITGELFF.

The V gene is TRBV5-1, the J gene TRBJ2-3, with D tentatively TRBD1 (7 bases). V was pared by 0 bases and J by 2 bases, with 13 bases between. The CDR3 is 16 residues long. Germline lookup yields CDR1 SGHRS and CDR2 YFSETQ. The CDR3 DNA sequence: TGCGCCAGCAGCTTGGCCGCGGGACAGATCACAGATACGCAGTATTTT. It codes for CASSLAAGQITDTQYF.

This clonotype was observed many times. The chain employs TRBV12-3 or TRBV12-4 and TRBJ2-7, with 7 nucleotides matching TRBD2. This CDR3 contains 14 residues. With 7 bases clipped from V and 5 bases from J, the junction kept 11 bases outside the gene matches. Here the CDR3 DNA reads TGTGCCAGCACCCTGGGAGGGAGAACCGACGAGCAGTACTTC. Translated, it gives CASTLGGRTDEQYF.